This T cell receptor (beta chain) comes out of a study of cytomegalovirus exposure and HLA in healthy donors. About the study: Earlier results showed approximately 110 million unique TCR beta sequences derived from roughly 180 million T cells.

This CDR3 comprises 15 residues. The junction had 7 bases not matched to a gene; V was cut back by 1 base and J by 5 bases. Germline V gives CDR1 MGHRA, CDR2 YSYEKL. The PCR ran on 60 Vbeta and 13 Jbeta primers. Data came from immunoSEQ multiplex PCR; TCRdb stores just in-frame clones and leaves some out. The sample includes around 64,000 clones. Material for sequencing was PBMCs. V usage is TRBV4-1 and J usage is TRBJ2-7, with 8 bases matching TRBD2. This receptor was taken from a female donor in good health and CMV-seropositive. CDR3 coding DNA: TGCGCCAGCAGCCAAGTAAGCGGGAGATCCCACGAGCAGTACTTC. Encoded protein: CASSQVSGRSHEQYF.